Listed below are T cell receptor beta chains from one sample, sequenced in a study of cytomegalovirus exposure and HLA in healthy donors. Only in-frame clones appear in the TCRdb table, and some are missing; sequencing was by immunoSEQ multiplex PCR. The sample carries roughly 120,000 clones, roughly 70% recorded once. Source material: PBMCs. The source is a man aged 35-49 years in good health and CMV-seropositive. Both conserved end residues are part of each CDR3. D genes are given only for firm matches. Not all rows give a size; the values are once, few, many and, for expanded clones, a class.

j_call clone_size v_call d_call cdr3_nt cdr3_aa
TRBJ2-7 once TRBV6-6 TRBD1 TGTGCCAGCAGTTACTCGGGGGACAGCTTCTACGAGCAGTACTTC CASSYSGDSFYEQYF
TRBJ1-1 - TRBV30 - TGTGCCCTGATGTCAGCGCGGAGCGAAGCTTTCTTT CALMSARSEAFF
TRBJ2-3 - TRBV18 - TGTGCCAGCTCATTCCGGGCAGATACGCAGTATTTT CASSFRADTQYF
TRBJ1-2 - TRBV5-1 - TGCGCCAGCAGCATCACAGGAGACTCTAACTATGGCTACACCTTC CASSITGDSNYGYTF
TRBJ1-3 - TRBV5-1 - TGCGCCAGCAGCCAGTTAGGGGTCGCGGGGGGCGTCGGAAACACCATATATTTT CASSQLGVAGGVGNTIYF
TRBJ2-1 once TRBV19 TRBD2 TGTGCCAGTAGTATAGCGGCGGGGGGCAGCTCCTACAATGAGCAGTTCTTC CASSIAAGGSSYNEQFF
TRBJ1-2 - TRBV28 - TGTGCCAGCAGTACTCAGGGGCCCTCCGGCCTCAGTGGCTACACCTTC CASSTQGPSGLSGYTF
TRBJ2-7 - TRBV11-3 - TGTGCCAGCAGCTTCGGACACGGCTACGAGCAGTACTTC CASSFGHGYEQYF
TRBJ2-1 - TRBV6-1 TRBD2 TGTGCCAGCAGTGAAGCCGGACTAGCGGGATACAATGAGCAGTTCTTC CASSEAGLAGYNEQFF
TRBJ2-7 - TRBV7-6 - TGTGCCAGCAGCTTAGGTGGTGGCGGTGGATCCTACGAGCAGTACTTC CASSLGGGGGSYEQYF
TRBJ1-1 few TRBV28 TRBD1 TGTGCCAGCAGCCGTCGGGCTTTCACAGGGGGCAGTGAAGCTTTCTTT CASSRRAFTGGSEAFF
TRBJ1-1 few TRBV28 - TGTGCCAGCAGGGGGCTACGCACTGAAGCTTTCTTT CASRGLRTEAFF
TRBJ1-1 few TRBV7-9 - TGTGCCAGCAGCTTATCCCCCCAGGGGTACACTGAAGCTTTCTTT CASSLSPQGYTEAFF
TRBJ2-1 - TRBV7-2 - TGTGCCAGCAGCTTACGTTACAATGAGCAGTTCTTC CASSLRYNEQFF
TRBJ1-3 - TRBV2 - TGTGCCAGCAGTACCCGAGGTGGGTCTGGAAACACCATATATTTT CASSTRGGSGNTIYF
TRBJ1-5 few TRBV6-4 - TGTGCCAGCAGTGAAAGGGCCTTTGCGTTGGGGGGTCAGCCCCAGCATTTT CASSERAFALGGQPQHF
TRBJ2-7 - TRBV11-2 TRBD1 TGTGCCGGCAGCCAACGTACAGGGGGCTTTTACGAGCAGTACTTC CAGSQRTGGFYEQYF
TRBJ1-3 - TRBV7-6 - TGTGCCAGCAGCTTGGCGGGGGCTGGAAACACCATATATTTT CASSLAGAGNTIYF